This T cell receptor (beta chain) comes out of a study of tumor and adjacent non-tumor tissue in lung cancer. RNA was extracted from bulk tissue without any cell sorting. More than 3 cm separated this lung sample from the edge of the tumor. A modified ARM-PCR protocol with three rounds of nested PCR amplified TCRbeta. TCRdb re-called the multiplex PCR reads with MiXCR, one entry per CDR3 protein. This sample has tens of thousands of distinct CDR3 sequences, with less than 70% found just once. To note about this clonotype: Since a much larger clone is just one base distant, this may be a read error.

The CDR3 length is 13 residues. The chain is built from TRBV12-3 or TRBV12-4 and TRBJ2-1; D possibly uses TRBD1 or TRBD2 (6 bases each). The sequencing input was distant non-tumor lung tissue. The receptor comes from a woman aged 40 to 49 with non-small cell lung cancer. The chain's CDR3 is CVSSFGGSDEQFF. DNA for the CDR3: TGTGTCAGCAGTTTCGGGGGCAGCGATGAGCAGTTCTTC.